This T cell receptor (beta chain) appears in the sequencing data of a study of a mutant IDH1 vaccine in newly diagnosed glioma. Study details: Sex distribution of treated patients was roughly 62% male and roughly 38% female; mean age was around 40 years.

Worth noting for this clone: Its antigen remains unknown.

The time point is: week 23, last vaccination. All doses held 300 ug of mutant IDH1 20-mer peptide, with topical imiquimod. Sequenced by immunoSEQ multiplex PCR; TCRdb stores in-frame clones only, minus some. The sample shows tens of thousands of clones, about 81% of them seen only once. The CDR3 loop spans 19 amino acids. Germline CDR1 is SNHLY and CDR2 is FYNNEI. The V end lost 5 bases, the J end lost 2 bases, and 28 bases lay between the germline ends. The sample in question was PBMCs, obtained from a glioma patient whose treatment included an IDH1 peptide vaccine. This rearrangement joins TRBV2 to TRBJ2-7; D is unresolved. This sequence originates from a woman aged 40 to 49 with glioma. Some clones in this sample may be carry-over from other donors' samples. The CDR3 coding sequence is TGTGCCAGCAGTCGTCCCAGAGGTTTAAGGACCTTCGAGGCCTACGAGCAGTACTTC. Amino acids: CASSRPRGLRTFEAYEQYF.